The rows below give T cell receptor beta chains drawn from one sample of a study of blood T cells in healthy people across ages. TCRdb fed the 5' RACE reads into MiXCR, producing one record per CDR3 protein. Among fewer than 1,000,000 distinct CDR3 sequences, around 45% were seen once, and the ten largest hold roughly 20%. Sequencing was performed on blood. These receptors all stem from a man at least 80 years old in good health. CDR3s include the opening cysteine and the closing phenylalanine or tryptophan. A D gene is named only where the DNA matches it firmly. Expanded clones are given a class, and other clones once, few, many or no size at all.

d_gene,abundance,v_gene,j_gene,CDR3aa,CDR3nt
TRBD2,.,TRBV20-1,TRBJ2-1,CSARDAAGGWDNEQFF,TGCAGTGCTAGAGATGCGGCGGGAGGGTGGGACAATGAGCAGTTCTTC
TRBD2,.,TRBV29-1,TRBJ2-7,CSVVGVEREAYEQYF,TGCAGCGTTGTGGGGGTGGAGCGGGAGGCCTACGAGCAGTACTTC
TRBD1,few,TRBV7-2,TRBJ1-2,CASSPVSRTGTYGYTF,TGTGCCAGCAGCCCAGTCTCCCGGACAGGGACATATGGCTACACCTTC
TRBD2,few,TRBV10-3,TRBJ2-2,CAISGTSGRTNTGELFF,TGTGCCATCAGCGGGACTAGCGGGAGGACGAACACCGGGGAGCTGTTTTTT
TRBD1,once,TRBV29-1,TRBJ2-7,CSVEDRGRSYEQYF,TGCAGCGTTGAGGACAGGGGACGCTCCTACGAGCAGTACTTC
TRBD1,.,TRBV3-1,TRBJ2-3,CASSQETGAEDTQYF,TGTGCCAGCAGCCAGGAGACAGGGGCGGAAGATACGCAGTATTTT
TRBD2,.,TRBV28,TRBJ2-7,CASSSRLAGHEQYF,TGTGCCAGCAGTTCAAGACTAGCGGGACATGAGCAGTACTTC
TRBD1,few,TRBV29-1,TRBJ1-2,CSVEVGTDAYGYTF,TGCAGCGTTGAAGTCGGGACAGATGCCTATGGCTACACCTTC
.,few,TRBV10-3,TRBJ2-1,CAIRGDGSYEQFF,TGTGCCATCAGGGGGGACGGGAGCTATGAGCAGTTCTTC
TRBD2,.,TRBV12-3/TRBV12-4,TRBJ2-1,CTSSPQGLAGGSSYNEQFF,TGTACCAGCAGTCCCCAGGGACTAGCGGGAGGGAGCTCCTACAATGAGCAGTTCTTC
.,.,TRBV28,TRBJ2-3,CASSFTGEGTDTQYF,TGTGCCAGCAGTTTTACGGGGGAAGGCACAGATACGCAGTATTTT
.,.,TRBV18,TRBJ1-1,CTSLGGMNTGAFF,TGTACCAGCCTCGGGGGGATGAACACTGGAGCTTTCTTT
.,few,TRBV20-1,TRBJ2-7,CSARPFGGSLAHEQYF,TGCAGTGCTAGACCATTCGGCGGGTCTCTCGCCCACGAGCAGTACTTC
TRBD2,.,TRBV7-2,TRBJ2-7,CASSNLSGRPYEQYF,TGTGCCAGCAGCAATCTCAGCGGGAGGCCCTACGAGCAGTACTTC
.,.,TRBV7-2,TRBJ1-2,CASSLEEMGGGTF,TGTGCCAGCAGCTTAGAGGAGATGGGGGGTGGCACCTTC
.,few,TRBV10-1,TRBJ1-2,CASSEFGTQGYTF,TGCGCCAGCAGTGAGTTCGGGACTCAAGGCTACACCTTC
TRBD2,.,TRBV10-3,TRBJ2-7,CAISGAGGRAGMYEQYF,TGTGCCATCAGTGGGGCGGGAGGGCGCGCAGGGATGTACGAGCAGTACTTC
TRBD1,many,TRBV7-2,TRBJ2-4,CASSRQGAKSNIQYF,TGTGCCAGCAGCAGACAGGGGGCGAAATCAAACATTCAGTACTTC
.,.,TRBV14,TRBJ1-6,CASSQEQGVWNSPLHF,TGTGCCAGCAGCCAAGAACAGGGTGTGTGGAATTCACCCCTCCACTTT
.,.,TRBV6-1,TRBJ1-2,CASRAGTGYYGYTF,TGTGCCAGCAGGGCGGGAACAGGGTATTATGGCTACACCTTC
.,.,TRBV29-1,TRBJ2-3,CSVEEVGRYTQYF,TGCAGCGTTGAAGAAGTGGGAAGGTATACGCAGTATTTT
.,few,TRBV29-1,TRBJ1-1,CSVAVGTEAFF,TGCAGCGTTGCGGTGGGCACTGAAGCTTTCTTT
TRBD2,.,TRBV20-1,TRBJ2-4,CSARDGLAGHKNIQYF,TGCAGTGCTAGAGATGGACTAGCGGGGCACAAAAACATTCAGTACTTC